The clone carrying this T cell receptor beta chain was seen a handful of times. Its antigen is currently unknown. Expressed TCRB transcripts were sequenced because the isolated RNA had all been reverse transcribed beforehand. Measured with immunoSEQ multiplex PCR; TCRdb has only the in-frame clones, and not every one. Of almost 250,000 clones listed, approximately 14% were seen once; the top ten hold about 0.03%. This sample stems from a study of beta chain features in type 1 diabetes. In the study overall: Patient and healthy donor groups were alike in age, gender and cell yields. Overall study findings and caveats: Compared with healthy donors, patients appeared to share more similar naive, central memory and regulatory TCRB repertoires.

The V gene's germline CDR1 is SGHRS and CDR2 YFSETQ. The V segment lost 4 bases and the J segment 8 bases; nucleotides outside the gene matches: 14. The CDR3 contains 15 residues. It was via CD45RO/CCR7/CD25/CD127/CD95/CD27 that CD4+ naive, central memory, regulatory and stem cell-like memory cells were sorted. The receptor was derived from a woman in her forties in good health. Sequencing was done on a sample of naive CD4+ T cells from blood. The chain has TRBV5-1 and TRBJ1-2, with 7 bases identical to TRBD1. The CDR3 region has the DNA TGCGCCAGCAGCCTCGCCTTGACAGGGTCTGGGGGCTACACCTTC. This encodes CASSLALTGSGGYTF.